Listed here are 26 T cell receptor beta chains from one sample, sequenced in a study of T-cell memory formation after mild COVID-19. TCRdb re-derived calls from the 5' RACE reads in MiXCR, one entry per CDR3 protein. The sample contains under 650,000 distinct CDR3 sequences, under 20% of which appear only once. Source material: PBMCs or a T cell subset sorted from them (not recorded which). All receptors come from an adult woman who had mild COVID-19 (a few samples of this study predate the infection). Cell type and time point are not known.

The gene calls are TRBV29-1 and TRBJ1-5, with 9 positions matching TRBD1. V shed 1 base, J shed 5 bases, and the junction held 0 bases outside the gene matches. The CDR3 is 13 amino acids. The germline V gene has CDR1 SQVTM and CDR2 ANQGSEA. CDR3 protein: CSVEGTGDQPQHF. The CDR3 DNA reads as TGCAGCGTTGAAGGGACAGGGGATCAGCCCCAGCATTTT.

This clonotype occurred a few times. This chain links TRBV18 with TRBJ2-5, with TRBD2 matching over 13 bases. CDR3 length: 18 amino acids. The V gene's germline CDR1 is KGHSH and CDR2 LQKENI. V was clipped by 4 bases and J by 4 bases; unmatched bases: 12. CDR3 sequence (DNA): TGTGCCAGCTCACAATATTTCCTACTAGCGGGAGGGTCAGAGACCCAGTACTTC. It codes for CASSQYFLLAGGSETQYF.

This clonotype was seen a few times. The CDR3 region is CASSGVSGNTIYF. The DNA for the CDR3 is TGTGCCAGCAGTGGAGTTTCTGGAAACACCATATATTTT. The chain links TRBV2 to TRBJ1-3; unclear D gene. The CDR3 is 13 residues long. Germline V CDR1 and CDR2: SNHLY, FYNNEI. With 4 bases removed from V and 1 base from J, the gap between germline ends came to 5 bases.

This chain joins TRBV5-6 and TRBJ2-7, with 11 bases matching TRBD2. The CDR3 is 15 amino acids. Germline V gene sequence: CDR1 SGHDT, CDR2 YYEEEE. V gave up 2 bases and J gave up 2 bases; unmatched junction bases: 3. For the CDR3, the DNA is TGTGCCAGCAGCTTCGGGACTAGCGGCGCCTACGAGCAGTACTTC. This translates into CASSFGTSGAYEQYF.

The chain has TRBV7-2 and TRBJ1-1; D unresolved. The CDR3 is made up of 15 amino acids. In germline, CDR1 is SGHTA, CDR2 FQGNSA. Trimming took off 8 bases at V and 4 bases at J, with 20 bases between the two ends. CDR3 in amino acids: CASGPGRRKPTEAFF. DNA for the CDR3: TGTGCCAGCGGCCCGGGCAGGAGGAAACCCACTGAAGCTTTCTTT.

This clonotype was found a few times. The V call is TRBV20-1, the J call TRBJ2-1; possibly TRBD1 for D (5 bases). The germline V and J ends were trimmed by 6 bases and 10 bases, with 13 bases remaining between them. Germline CDR1 and CDR2: DFQATT and SNEGSKA (reference sequence). The CDR3 extends over 11 amino acids. This CDR3 is CSASREREQFF. As DNA, the CDR3 is TGCAGTGCCAGCAGGGAAAGGGAGCAGTTCTTC.

This clonotype was counted between two and nine times. As DNA, the CDR3 is TGCAGCGTCCCCAATTTGGGCGCAGGGGGCACAGATACGCAGTATTTT. As protein: CSVPNLGAGGTDTQYF. The chain uses TRBV29-1 and TRBJ2-3; a weak D match, TRBD1 (6 bases). Germline V gives CDR1 SQVTM, CDR2 ANQGSEA. This CDR3 comprises 16 residues. V was pared by 6 bases and J by 1 base, with 20 bases between.

This clonotype was counted only a few times. This chain uses TRBV24-1 with TRBJ2-1, with 13 bases identical to TRBD2. This CDR3 spans 18 amino acids. Germline values: CDR1 KGHDR, CDR2 SFDVKD. The trim removed 4 bases at V and 3 bases at J, leaving 8 bases unmatched. CDR3 loop: CATSDPGTSGTGYNEQFF. CDR3 nucleotides: TGTGCCACCAGTGACCCAGGGACTAGCGGGACGGGCTACAATGAGCAGTTCTTC.

The sample holds many counts of this clonotype. The chain combines TRBV4-1 with TRBJ1-1; unclear D gene. Germline CDR1 is MGHRA and CDR2 is YSYEKL. The CDR3 covers 15 residues. With 2 bases removed from V and 4 bases from J, the gap between germline ends came to 14 bases. The CDR3, as DNA: TGCGCCAGCAGCCAAAAAACCGGCCCGGGCACTGAAGCTTTCTTT. Translation: CASSQKTGPGTEAFF.

This chain joins TRBV4-2 and TRBJ2-1, with 15 bases aligning to TRBD2. Germline-derived CDR1 and CDR2 are LGHNA and YNFKEQ. The CDR3 has 16 amino acids. V lost 0 bases to trimming and J lost 10 bases; unmatched junction nucleotides: 4. The CDR3 loop reads CASSQDRGLAGGEQFF. The DNA for the CDR3 is TGTGCCAGCAGCCAAGATCGTGGACTAGCGGGAGGGGAGCAGTTCTTC.

This sequence joins TRBV12-3 or TRBV12-4 and TRBJ1-1, with D uncertain. This CDR3 spans 15 amino acids. V lost 8 bases, J lost 4 bases, and 20 bases lay in between. The CDR3 DNA is TGTGCCAGCTGTAGGGCCCCGGGCTTTGGCACTGAAGCTTTCTTT. It encodes CASCRAPGFGTEAFF.

V gene TRBV24-1 combines with J gene TRBJ1-5; the D gene is possibly TRBD1 (6 bases). Germline V CDR1 and CDR2: KGHDR, SFDVKD. Deletions cut 2 bases from V and 6 bases from J, with 10 bases between. This CDR3 region has 14 residues. This CDR3 is CATSDYTGSQPQHF. The DNA for the CDR3 is TGTGCCACCAGTGATTACACAGGGTCTCAGCCCCAGCATTTT.

This clonotype was counted a few times. This chain connects TRBV11-3 to TRBJ1-2; tentative D call: TRBD1 (6 bases). The CDR3 spans 14 residues. CDR1 SGHNT and CDR2 YENEEA come from the germline V gene. The ends were cut back, 4 bases at V and 6 bases at J, with 15 bases in the middle. In nucleotides, the CDR3 is TGTGCCAGCAGCTCATCACAGGGTCCTGATGGCTACACCTTC. It encodes CASSSSQGPDGYTF.

This clonotype was counted a few times. V gene TRBV11-2 combines with J gene TRBJ2-1; D unclear. In germline, CDR1 is SGHAT, CDR2 FQNNGV. Trimming left V 8 bases short and J 0 bases short, with 11 bases between. The CDR3 covers 14 residues. CDR3 in DNA: TGTGCCAGCCCCCGACCAGGCTCCTACAATGAGCAGTTCTTC. It encodes CASPRPGSYNEQFF.

The J gene is TRBJ2-7, the V gene TRBV7-2; 13 positions match TRBD2. The junction had 6 bases not matched to a gene; V was cut back by 5 bases and J by 5 bases. Germline values: CDR1 SGHTA, CDR2 FQGNSA. The CDR3 runs 15 residues. The CDR3 sequence is CASSPNGLAGDEQYF. CDR3 nucleotides: TGTGCCAGCAGCCCGAACGGACTAGCGGGAGACGAGCAGTACTTC.

In its sample, this clonotype was seen a few times. The chain is built from TRBV30 and TRBJ2-5; possible D gene TRBD1, 6 bases. CDR1 and CDR2 (germline): GTSNPN, SVGIG (reference sequence). Trimming left V 1 base short and J 2 bases short, with 8 bases between. The length of the CDR3 is 13 residues. This chain's CDR3 is CAWSDGQQETQYF. DNA for the CDR3: TGTGCCTGGAGTGACGGACAGCAAGAGACCCAGTACTTC.

This clonotype was seen only a few times. A much larger clone is a single base away; this may be a read error. This chain connects TRBV6-5 to TRBJ2-1; D not certain. CDR3 length: 15 amino acids. V lost 5 bases and J lost 0, with 11 bases in between. Germline CDR1 reads MNHEY; CDR2 reads SVGAGI. The CDR3 DNA is TGTGCCAGCAGTCGAGACAAAAGCTCCTACAATGAGCAGTTCTTC. Its translation is CASSRDKSSYNEQFF.

V gene TRBV2 combines with J gene TRBJ2-1, with 13 bases lining up with TRBD2. V gave up 8 bases and J gave up 6 bases; unmatched junction bases: 16. Germline CDR1 is SNHLY and CDR2 is FYNNEI. The CDR3 covers 18 residues. The CDR3 DNA reads as TGTGCCAGCTGGGACTTGCAAGTTACTAGCGGGAGGGGCAATGAGCAGTTCTTC. Encoded protein: CASWDLQVTSGRGNEQFF.

The rearrangement links TRBV30 to TRBJ2-7; 7 positions agree with TRBD1. Germline V gene sequence: CDR1 GTSNPN, CDR2 SVGIG (reference sequence). This CDR3 spans 15 amino acids. V lost 2 bases to trimming and J lost 1 base; unmatched junction nucleotides: 8. CDR3 sequence reads: CAWSSPGTVSYEQYF. The CDR3 DNA reads TGTGCCTGGAGTTCCCCCGGGACAGTATCCTACGAGCAGTACTTC. Full variable domain (remainder filled in from reference TRBV30 and TRBJ2-7): SQTIHQWPATLVQPVGSPLSLECTVEGTSNPNLYWYRQAAGRGLQLLFYSVGIGQISSEVPQNLSASRPQDRQFILSSKKLLLSDSGFYLCAWSSPGTVSYEQYFGPGTRLTVT.

This chain connects TRBV6-5 to TRBJ2-3; 11 positions match TRBD2. Germline CDR1 is MNHEY and CDR2 is SVGAGI. The CDR3 has 18 residues. The junction had 12 bases not matched to a gene; V was cut back by 2 bases and J by 5 bases. The CDR3 DNA follows: TGTGCCAGCAGTTACCGCACCCTTAGCGGGAGGGTGAAAGATACGCAGTATTTT. Translated, it gives CASSYRTLSGRVKDTQYF.

This clonotype was seen more than once but under ten times. The gene calls are TRBV19 and TRBJ1-1, with 8 bases fitting TRBD1. This CDR3 contains 15 residues. J gave up 0 bases and V 6 bases, and 6 bases lay outside the gene matches. Germline V CDR1 and CDR2: LNHDA, SQIVND (reference sequence). The CDR3 here is CASSLQGAMNTEAFF. As DNA, the CDR3 is TGTGCCAGTAGCTTGCAGGGGGCGATGAACACTGAAGCTTTCTTT.

This clonotype came up a few times. The genes are TRBV5-1 and TRBJ2-5; no definite D call. Trimming stripped 4 bases from V and 5 bases from J, with 9 bases between. The CDR3 has 12 amino acids. The germline CDR1 and CDR2 sequences are SGHRS and YFSETQ. This CDR3 is CASSKNEETQYF. The CDR3 region has the DNA TGCGCCAGCAGCAAGAACGAGGAGACCCAGTACTTC.

The rearrangement links TRBV7-9 to TRBJ2-3; tentatively, D is TRBD2 (5 bases). V lost 0 bases and J 2 bases, leaving 9 bases between the germline ends. Per germline, CDR1 SEHNR and CDR2 FQNEAQ (reference sequence). The CDR3 totals 15 residues. The CDR3 protein is CASSLAAGNTDTQYF. The CDR3 DNA sequence: TGTGCCAGCAGCTTAGCAGCCGGGAACACAGATACGCAGTATTTT.

This clonotype was picked up many times. The V call is TRBV29-1, the J call TRBJ2-7; no definite D call. CDR3 size: 12 residues. CDR1 is SQVTM and CDR2 is ANQGSEA in the germline V gene. V lost 6 bases to trimming and J lost 3 bases, with 12 bases between them. CDR3 region: CSVLFVGYEQYF. Here the CDR3 DNA reads TGCAGCGTCCTTTTTGTGGGCTACGAGCAGTACTTC.

This clonotype was picked up many times. The genes are TRBV7-9 and TRBJ2-3; a possible D gene is TRBD1 (5 bases). The CDR3 consists of 16 residues. The germline V and J ends were trimmed by 5 bases and 2 bases, with 17 bases remaining between them. Germline V CDR1 and CDR2: SEHNR, FQNEAQ (reference sequence). CDR3 in amino acids: CASSMSPGISTDTQYF. The CDR3 bases are TGTGCCAGCAGCATGAGCCCAGGGATCTCCACAGATACGCAGTATTTT.

This clonotype was picked up a small number of times. The rearrangement links TRBV7-3 to TRBJ2-3; D may be TRBD2 (7 bases). Germline CDR1 SGHTA, CDR2 FQGTGA. This CDR3 comprises 17 residues. Trimming shortened V by 3 bases and J by 1 base, and 17 bases separated the two germline ends. CDR3 amino acids: CASSFGPPGGGTDTQYF. CDR3 coding DNA: TGTGCCAGCAGCTTCGGTCCCCCGGGGGGCGGCACAGATACGCAGTATTTT.